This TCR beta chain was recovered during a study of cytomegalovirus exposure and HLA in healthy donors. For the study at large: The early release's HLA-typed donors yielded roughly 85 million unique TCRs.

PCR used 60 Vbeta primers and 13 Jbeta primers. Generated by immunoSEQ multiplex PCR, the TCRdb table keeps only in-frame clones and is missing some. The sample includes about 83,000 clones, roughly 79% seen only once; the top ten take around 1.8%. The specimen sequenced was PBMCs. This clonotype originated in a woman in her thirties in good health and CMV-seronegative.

CDR3 loop: CASRQGASNEQFF. The CDR3 nucleotides read TGTGCCAGCCGACAGGGGGCTTCGAATGAGCAGTTCTTC. The V gene is TRBV6-5, the J gene TRBJ2-1, with 10 bases fitting TRBD1. The V and J ends lost 8 bases and 7 bases, in that order; junction bases with no gene match: 5. Germline-derived CDR1 and CDR2 are MNHEY and SVGAGI. CDR3 length equals 13 residues.